This TCR beta chain was observed in a study of blood T cell repertoires in COVID-19. Study as a whole: The origin of the acute and convalescent COVID-19 samples was the United States, Italy and Spain. In each case, the material was cDNA or gDNA derived from T cells, B-cell-depleted T cells, or PBMCs.

V lost 3 bases, J lost 8 bases, and 7 bases stayed unmatched. This CDR3 has 14 amino acids. Germline loops: CDR1 MDHEN, CDR2 SYDVKM. Profiled with immunoSEQ multiplex PCR; TCRdb holds only in-frame clones, not every one. This sample has roughly 320,000 clones; around 92% occur once, and the top ten carry about 2%. This clone was observed a single time. Seattle participants joined during active infection and were tracked over time. Material for sequencing was peripheral blood. The receptor was derived from a woman in her twenties or thirties with COVID-19, enrolled during active disease. The chain is built from TRBV28 and TRBJ1-2; TRBD1 matches 9 bases. The CDR3 nucleotides read TGTGCCAGCAGTTTCTGGGACAGGGTCGGCGGCTACACCTTC. This translates into CASSFWDRVGGYTF.